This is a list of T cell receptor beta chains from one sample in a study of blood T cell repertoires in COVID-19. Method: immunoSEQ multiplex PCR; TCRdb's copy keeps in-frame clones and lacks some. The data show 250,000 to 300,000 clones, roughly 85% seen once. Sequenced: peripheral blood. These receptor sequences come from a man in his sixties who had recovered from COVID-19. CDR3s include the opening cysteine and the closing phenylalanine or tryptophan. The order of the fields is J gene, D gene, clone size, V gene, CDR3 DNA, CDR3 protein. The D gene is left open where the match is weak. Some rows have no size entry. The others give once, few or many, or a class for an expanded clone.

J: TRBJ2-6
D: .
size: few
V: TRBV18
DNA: TGTGCCAGCTCACCATGGTCACCGGCTGGGGCCAACGTCCTGACTTTC
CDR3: CASSPWSPAGANVLTF

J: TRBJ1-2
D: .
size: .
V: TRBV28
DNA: TGTGCCAGCAGTGCAGGAGGAGTTAACTATGGCTACACCTTC
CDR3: CASSAGGVNYGYTF

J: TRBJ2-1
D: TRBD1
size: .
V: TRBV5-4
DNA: TGTGCCAGCAGCCATGATGGACAGGGGGCCTACAATGAGCAGTTCTTC
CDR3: CASSHDGQGAYNEQFF

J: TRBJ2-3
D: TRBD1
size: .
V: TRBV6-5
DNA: TGTGCCAGCAGACCAGGACAGGGGACAGATACGCAGTATTTT
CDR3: CASRPGQGTDTQYF

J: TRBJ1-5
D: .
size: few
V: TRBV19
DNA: TGTGCCAGTAGTCCTCCCCTCCAGCCCCAGCATTTT
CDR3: CASSPPLQPQHF

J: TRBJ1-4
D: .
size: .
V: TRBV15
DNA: TGTGCCACCACCACGTGGGGGACTGGGGATGAAAAACTGTTTTTT
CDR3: CATTTWGTGDEKLFF

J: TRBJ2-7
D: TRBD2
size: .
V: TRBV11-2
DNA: TGTGCCAGCAGCTTCAAACCGGGACTAGCCTACGAGCAGTACTTC
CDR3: CASSFKPGLAYEQYF

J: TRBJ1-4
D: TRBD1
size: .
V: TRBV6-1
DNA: TGTGCCAGCAGTGGGACAGGGGGCTCCTTTCGCGGTGAAAAACTGTTTTTT
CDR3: CASSGTGGSFRGEKLFF

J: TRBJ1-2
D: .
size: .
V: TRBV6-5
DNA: TGTGCCAGCAGTACAAACAGGGTGGGGAATACTGGCTACACCTTC
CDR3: CASSTNRVGNTGYTF

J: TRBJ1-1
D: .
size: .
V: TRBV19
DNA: TGTGCCAGTAGTATGCGATTCAGGGAAGCTTTCTTT
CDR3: CASSMRFREAFF

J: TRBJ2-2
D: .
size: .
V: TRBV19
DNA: TGTGCCAGTAGGCCTCCAGGGGTTTACACCGGGGAGCTGTTTTTT
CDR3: CASRPPGVYTGELFF

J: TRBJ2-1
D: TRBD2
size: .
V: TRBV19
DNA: TGTGCTTGCGCGGGAGTTTACAATGAGCAGTTCTTC
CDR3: CACAGVYNEQFF

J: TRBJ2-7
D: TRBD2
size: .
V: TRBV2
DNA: TGTGCCAGCAGTGCGGGTAGCGGGAGGAGCTACGAGCAGTACTTC
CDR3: CASSAGSGRSYEQYF

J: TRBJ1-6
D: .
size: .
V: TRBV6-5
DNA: TGTGCCAGCAGTTACTCAGACAGTCTGCGTTCACCCCTCCACTTT
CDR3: CASSYSDSLRSPLHF

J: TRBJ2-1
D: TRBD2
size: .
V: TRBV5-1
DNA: TGCGCCACAGGGTCCCTAGCGGGATCCTACAATGAGCAGTTCTTC
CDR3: CATGSLAGSYNEQFF

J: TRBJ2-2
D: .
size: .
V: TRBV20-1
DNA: TGCAGTGTCAGAAACACCGGGGAGCTGTTTTTT
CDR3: CSVRNTGELFF

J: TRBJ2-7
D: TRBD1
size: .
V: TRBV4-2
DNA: TGTGCCAGCAGCCAAGAATGGGACAGGCTCTCCTACGAGCAGTACTTC
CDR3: CASSQEWDRLSYEQYF

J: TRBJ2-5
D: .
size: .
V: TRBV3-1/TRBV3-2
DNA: TGTGCCAGCAGCCAAGTTTCCCCGACGGGACAAGAGACCCAGTACTTC
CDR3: CASSQVSPTGQETQYF

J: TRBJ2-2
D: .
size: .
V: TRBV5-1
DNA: TGCGCCAGCAGCGGCCAGGGCCCGAACACCGGGGAGCTGTTTTTT
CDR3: CASSGQGPNTGELFF

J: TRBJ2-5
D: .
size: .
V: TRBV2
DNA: TGTGCCAGCAAGAAAGTTGGCACCTCAGGGGAGACCCAGTACTTC
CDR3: CASKKVGTSGETQYF

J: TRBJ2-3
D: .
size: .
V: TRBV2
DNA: TGTGCCAACCAACCCAGGGGGGCTGGTACGCAGTATTTT
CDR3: CANQPRGAGTQYF

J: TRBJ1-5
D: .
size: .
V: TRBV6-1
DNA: TGTGCCAGCAGTGAAGCGGGGGGTCGTGGAGGGTTGTGGCATCAGCCCCAGCATTTT
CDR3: CASSEAGGRGGLWHQPQHF

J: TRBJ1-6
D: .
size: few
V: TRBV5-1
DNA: TGCGCCAGCAGCACTTGGGGGCCTCGGGCGAATTCACCCCTCCACTTT
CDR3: CASSTWGPRANSPLHF

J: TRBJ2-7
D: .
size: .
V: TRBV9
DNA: TGTGCCAGCAGCACACAGATGGCAGTTAACGAGCAGTACTTC
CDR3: CASSTQMAVNEQYF